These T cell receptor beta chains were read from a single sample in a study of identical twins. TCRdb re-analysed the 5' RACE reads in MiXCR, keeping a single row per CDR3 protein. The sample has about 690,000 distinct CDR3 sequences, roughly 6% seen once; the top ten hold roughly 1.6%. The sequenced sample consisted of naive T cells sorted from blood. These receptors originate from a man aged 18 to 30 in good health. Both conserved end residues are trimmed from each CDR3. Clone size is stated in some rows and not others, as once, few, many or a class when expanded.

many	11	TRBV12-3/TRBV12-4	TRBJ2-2	ASSQGPTGELF
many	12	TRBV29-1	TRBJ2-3	SVDQRMMADTQY
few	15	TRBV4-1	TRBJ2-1	ASSQVRGFSSYNEQF
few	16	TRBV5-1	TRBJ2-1	ASSLVSLAGGPRDEQF
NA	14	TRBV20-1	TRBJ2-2	SARNRQNSNTGELF
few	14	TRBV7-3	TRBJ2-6	ASSLRTSQGANVLT
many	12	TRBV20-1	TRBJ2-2	SARDVSGTGELF
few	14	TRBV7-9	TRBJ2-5	ASSLVDRAGEETQY
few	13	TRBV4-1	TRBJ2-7	ASSQWSRSSYEQY
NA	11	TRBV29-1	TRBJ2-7	SVQGLYSVEQY